A single sample is the source of the 10 T cell receptor beta chains below, sequenced in a study of CD8+ T cells in alopecia areata. RNA was extracted and reverse transcribed into cDNA as the sequencing template. Using immunoSEQ multiplex PCR, the repertoire was profiled, and TCRdb retains in-frame clones only, with some absent. The sample holds around 160,000 clones, 60% to 75% seen once. Treatment specified: oral pan-JAK inhibitor, 5-10 mg twice daily. The sample consisted of CD4+ T cells sorted from blood, taken at week 24, from a patient treated with tofacitinib. These receptors all stem from a human donor with alopecia areata.

The CDR3 DNA follows: TGTGCCAGTAGTATCCCAGGGGCGAGTCAGCCCCAGCATTTT. Protein: CASSIPGASQPQHF. This rearrangement joins TRBV19 to TRBJ1-5; weak D call: TRBD1 (6 bases). In germline, CDR1 is LNHDA, CDR2 SQIVND (reference sequence). The CDR3 length is 14 residues. Trimming pared 3 bases from V and 6 bases from J, leaving 12 bases between. Variable domain in full (rest from reference TRBV19 and TRBJ1-5): DGGITQSPKYLFRKEGQNVTLSCEQNLNHDAMYWYRQDPGQGLRLIYYSQIVNDFQKGDIAEGYSVSREKKESFPLTVTSAQKNPTAFYLCASSIPGASQPQHFGDGTRLSIL.

The chain is built from TRBV29-1 and TRBJ2-7, with D perhaps TRBD1 (6 bases). V was clipped by 4 bases and J by 3 bases, with 10 bases between them. CDR3 length: 12 residues. Germline V gives CDR1 SQVTM, CDR2 ANQGSEA. CDR3 loop: CSVGQVIYEQYF. The CDR3 DNA reads TGCAGCGTTGGACAGGTGATCTACGAGCAGTACTTC.

The chain is built from TRBV7-9 and TRBJ1-5; possible D gene TRBD1, 5 bases. The CDR3 spans 14 residues. The V end was cut by 5 bases, the J end by 5 bases, with 13 bases between. Germline assignment: CDR1 SEHNR and CDR2 FQNEAQ (reference sequence). CDR3: CASSPVGTDQPQHF. CDR3 in DNA: TGTGCCAGCAGCCCGGTGGGGACCGATCAGCCCCAGCATTTT.

The rearrangement joins TRBV29-1 to TRBJ2-7; D assignment may be TRBD1 or TRBD2 (5 bases each). V was shortened by 7 bases and J by 3 bases, with 13 bases between the two germline ends. From germline, CDR1 is SQVTM and CDR2 ANQGSEA. The CDR3 length is 12 residues. The CDR3 protein is CSASGPIYEQYF. In nucleotides, the CDR3 is TGCAGCGCGTCGGGACCGATCTACGAGCAGTACTTC.

This clone was recorded only once. This chain joins TRBV7-8 and TRBJ1-1; 9 positions agree with TRBD1. Trimming took 4 bases from V and 6 from J; bases not matched to a gene: 9. CDR1 and CDR2 (germline): SGHVS, FQNEAQ. The CDR3 consists of 15 residues. CDR3: CASSSRDRDIAEAFF. The CDR3, as DNA: TGTGCCAGCAGCTCCCGGGACAGGGATATTGCTGAAGCTTTCTTT.

This clone was counted a few times. The chain recombines TRBV29-1 with TRBJ2-7; TRBD1 might be the D (5 bases). V lost 7 bases, J lost 3 bases, and 16 bases lay in between. The CDR3 totals 13 residues. Germline V lookup: CDR1 SQVTM, CDR2 ANQGSEA. CDR3 region: CSAGERQSYEQYF. In DNA, the CDR3 is TGCAGCGCTGGGGAACGACAGAGCTACGAGCAGTACTTC.

The chain is built from TRBV13 and TRBJ1-5; D gene ambiguous. CDR3 length: 12 amino acids. CDR1 is PRHDT and CDR2 is FYEKMQ in the germline V gene (reference sequence). The germline V and J ends were trimmed by 9 bases and 6 bases, with 12 bases remaining between them. CDR3 sequence: CARSRDRQPQHF. CDR3 coding DNA: TGTGCCAGGTCAAGGGATCGTCAGCCCCAGCATTTT.

The rearrangement links TRBV29-1 to TRBJ2-5; D may be TRBD1 (6 bases). Germline CDR1 and CDR2: SQVTM and ANQGSEA. This CDR3 has 12 residues. The germline V and J ends were trimmed by 7 bases and 5 bases, with 14 bases remaining between them. The CDR3 nucleotides are TGCAGCGGTGGACAGAAAGGGGAGACCCAGTACTTC. It is translated as CSGGQKGETQYF.

V usage is TRBV6-1 and J usage is TRBJ2-5, with unresolved D. Germline assignment: CDR1 MNHNS and CDR2 SASEGT. The CDR3 loop spans 12 amino acids. V was pared by 2 bases and J by 4 bases, with 5 bases between. This CDR3 is CASSELIETQYF. The CDR3 region has the DNA TGTGCCAGCAGTGAATTGATAGAGACCCAGTACTTC.

This chain uses TRBV10-3 with TRBJ2-5; 10 bases are a match to TRBD2. Germline assignment: CDR1 ENHRY and CDR2 SYGVKD. The junction had 10 bases not matched to a gene; V was cut back by 6 bases and J by 6 bases. The CDR3 is made up of 15 amino acids. CDR3 sequence: CAISAGTSDGKTQYF. The CDR3 DNA follows: TGTGCCATCAGCGCTGGGACTAGCGATGGCAAGACCCAGTACTTC.